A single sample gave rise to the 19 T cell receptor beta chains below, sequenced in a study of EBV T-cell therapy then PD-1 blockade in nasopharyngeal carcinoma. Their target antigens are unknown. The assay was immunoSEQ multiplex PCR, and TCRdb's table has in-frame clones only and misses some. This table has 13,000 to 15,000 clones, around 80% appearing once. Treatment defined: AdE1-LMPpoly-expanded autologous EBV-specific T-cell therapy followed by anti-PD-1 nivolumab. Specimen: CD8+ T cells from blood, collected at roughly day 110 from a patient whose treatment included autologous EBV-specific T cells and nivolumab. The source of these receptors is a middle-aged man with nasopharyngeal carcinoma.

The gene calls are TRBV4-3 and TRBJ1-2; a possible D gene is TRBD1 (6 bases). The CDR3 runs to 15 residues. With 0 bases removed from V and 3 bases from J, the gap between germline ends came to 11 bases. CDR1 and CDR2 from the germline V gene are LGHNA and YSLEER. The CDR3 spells CASSQDHRVDYGYTF. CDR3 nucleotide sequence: TGCGCCAGCAGCCAAGATCACAGGGTGGACTATGGCTACACCTTC.

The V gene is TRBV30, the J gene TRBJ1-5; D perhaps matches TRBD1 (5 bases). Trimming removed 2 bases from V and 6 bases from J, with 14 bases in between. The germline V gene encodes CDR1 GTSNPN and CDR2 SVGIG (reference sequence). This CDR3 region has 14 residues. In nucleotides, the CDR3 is TGTGCCTGGAGTTTGGGGGACGGCGGTCAGCCCCAGCATTTT. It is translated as CAWSLGDGGQPQHF.

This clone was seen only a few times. CDR3: CASSEAPQGASTEAFF. The DNA for the CDR3 is TGTGCCAGCAGTGAAGCCCCACAGGGGGCGAGCACTGAAGCTTTCTTT. The genes are TRBV6-1 and TRBJ1-1, with 9 bases that match TRBD1. V trimming: 0 bases; J trimming: 4 bases; junction bases outside the gene matches: 6. Germline values: CDR1 MNHNS, CDR2 SASEGT. The CDR3 is 16 residues long.

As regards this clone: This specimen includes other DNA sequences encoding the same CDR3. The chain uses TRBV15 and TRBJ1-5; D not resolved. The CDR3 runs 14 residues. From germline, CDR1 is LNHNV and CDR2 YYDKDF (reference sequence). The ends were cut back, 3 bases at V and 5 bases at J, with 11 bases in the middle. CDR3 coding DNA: TGTGCCACCAGCAGTCTTGCCACCTATCAGCCCCAGCATTTT. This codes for CATSSLATYQPQHF.

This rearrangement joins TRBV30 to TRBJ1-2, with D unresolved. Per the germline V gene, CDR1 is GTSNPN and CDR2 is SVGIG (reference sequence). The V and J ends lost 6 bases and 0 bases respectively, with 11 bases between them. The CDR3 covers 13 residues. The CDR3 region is CACPRETNYGYTF. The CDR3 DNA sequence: TGTGCCTGTCCAAGAGAGACTAACTATGGCTACACCTTC.

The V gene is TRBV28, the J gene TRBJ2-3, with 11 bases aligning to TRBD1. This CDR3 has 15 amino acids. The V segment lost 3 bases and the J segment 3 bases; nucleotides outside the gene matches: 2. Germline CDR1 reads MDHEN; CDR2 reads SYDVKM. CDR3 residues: CASSLGQGVTDTQYF. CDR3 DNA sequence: TGTGCCAGCAGTTTGGGACAGGGGGTGACAGATACGCAGTATTTT.

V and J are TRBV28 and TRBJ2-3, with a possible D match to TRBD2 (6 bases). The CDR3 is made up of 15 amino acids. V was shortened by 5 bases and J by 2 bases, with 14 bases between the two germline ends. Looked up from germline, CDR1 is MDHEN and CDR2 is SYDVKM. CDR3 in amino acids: CASSPPAGPTDTQYF. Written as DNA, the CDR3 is TGTGCCAGCAGTCCGCCTGCGGGACCCACAGATACGCAGTATTTT.

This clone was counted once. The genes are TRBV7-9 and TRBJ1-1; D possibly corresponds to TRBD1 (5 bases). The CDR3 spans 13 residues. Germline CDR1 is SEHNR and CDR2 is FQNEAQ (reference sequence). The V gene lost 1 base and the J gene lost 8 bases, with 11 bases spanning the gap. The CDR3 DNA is TGTGCCAGCAGCTTAGGGGGCTTCAGGGAAGCTTTCTTT. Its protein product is CASSLGGFREAFF.

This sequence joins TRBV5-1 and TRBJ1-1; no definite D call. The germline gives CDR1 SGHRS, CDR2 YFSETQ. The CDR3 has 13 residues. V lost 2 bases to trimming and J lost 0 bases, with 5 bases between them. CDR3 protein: CASSFGLNTEAFF. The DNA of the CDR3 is TGCGCCAGCAGCTTTGGGTTGAACACTGAAGCTTTCTTT.

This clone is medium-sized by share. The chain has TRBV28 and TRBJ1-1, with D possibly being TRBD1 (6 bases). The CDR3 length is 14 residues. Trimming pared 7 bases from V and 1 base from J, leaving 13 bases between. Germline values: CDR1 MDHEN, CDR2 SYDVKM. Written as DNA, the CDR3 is TGTGCCAGCAACTTTTGGGGACAGAACACTGAAGCTTTCTTT. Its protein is CASNFWGQNTEAFF.

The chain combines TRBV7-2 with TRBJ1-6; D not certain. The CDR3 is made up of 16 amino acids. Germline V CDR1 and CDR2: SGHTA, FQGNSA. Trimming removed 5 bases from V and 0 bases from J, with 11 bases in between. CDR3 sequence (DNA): TGTGCCAGCAGCCTGAGGTCAAGCTCCTATAATTCACCCCTCCACTTT. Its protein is CASSLRSSSYNSPLHF.

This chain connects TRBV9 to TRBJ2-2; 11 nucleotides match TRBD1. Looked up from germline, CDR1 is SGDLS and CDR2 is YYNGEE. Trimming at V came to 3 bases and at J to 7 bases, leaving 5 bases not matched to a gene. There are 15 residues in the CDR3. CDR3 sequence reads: CASSGGDRGSGELFF. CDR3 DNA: TGTGCCAGCAGCGGAGGGGACAGGGGGAGCGGGGAGCTGTTTTTT.

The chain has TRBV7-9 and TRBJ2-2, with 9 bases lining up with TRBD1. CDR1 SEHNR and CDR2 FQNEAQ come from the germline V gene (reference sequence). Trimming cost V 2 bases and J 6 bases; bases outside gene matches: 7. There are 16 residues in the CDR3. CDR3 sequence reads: CASSLIRTGEAGELFF. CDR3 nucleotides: TGTGCCAGCAGCTTAATTCGGACAGGGGAGGCCGGGGAGCTGTTTTTT.

The CDR3 region is CASSEAHSGGATDTQYF. For the CDR3, the DNA is TGTGCCAGCAGTGAAGCGCATAGCGGGGGGGCGACAGATACGCAGTATTTT. V is TRBV2 and J is TRBJ2-3, with 11 bases identical to TRBD2. Germline V gene sequence: CDR1 SNHLY, CDR2 FYNNEI. This CDR3 comprises 17 residues. V dropped 0 bases and J dropped 3; count of bases not matched to a gene: 5.

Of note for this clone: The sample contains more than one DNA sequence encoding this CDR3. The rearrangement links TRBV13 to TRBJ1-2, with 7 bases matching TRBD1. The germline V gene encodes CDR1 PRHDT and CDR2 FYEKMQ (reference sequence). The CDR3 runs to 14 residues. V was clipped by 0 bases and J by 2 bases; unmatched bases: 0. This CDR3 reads CASSLGTGNYGYTF. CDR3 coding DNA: TGTGCCAGCAGCTTAGGGACAGGGAACTATGGCTACACCTTC.

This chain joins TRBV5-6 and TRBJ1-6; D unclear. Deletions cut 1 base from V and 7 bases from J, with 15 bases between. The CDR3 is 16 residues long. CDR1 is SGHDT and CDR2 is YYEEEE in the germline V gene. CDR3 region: CASSLFGGEGNSPLHF. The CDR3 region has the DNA TGTGCCAGCAGCTTGTTTGGTGGGGAGGGAAATTCACCCCTCCACTTT. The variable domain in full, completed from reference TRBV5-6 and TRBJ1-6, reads DAGVTQSPTHLIKTRGQQVTLRCSPKSGHDTVSWYQQALGQGPQFIFQYYEEEERQRGNFPDRFSGHQFPNYSSELNVNALLLGDSALYLCASSLFGGEGNSPLHFGNGTRLTVT.

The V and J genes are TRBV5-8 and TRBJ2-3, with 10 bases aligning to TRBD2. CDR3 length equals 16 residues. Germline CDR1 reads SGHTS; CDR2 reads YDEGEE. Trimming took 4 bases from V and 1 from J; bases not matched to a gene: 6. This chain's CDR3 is CASSPLLAGGTDTQYF. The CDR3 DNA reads TGTGCCAGCAGCCCCCTCCTAGCGGGGGGCACAGATACGCAGTATTTT.

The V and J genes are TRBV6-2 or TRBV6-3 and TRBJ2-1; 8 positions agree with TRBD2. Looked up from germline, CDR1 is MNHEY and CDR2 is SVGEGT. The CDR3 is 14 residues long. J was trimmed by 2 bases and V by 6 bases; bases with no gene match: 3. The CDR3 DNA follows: TGTGCCAGCAGCGTGACTAGCGCCTACAATGAGCAGTTCTTC. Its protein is CASSVTSAYNEQFF.

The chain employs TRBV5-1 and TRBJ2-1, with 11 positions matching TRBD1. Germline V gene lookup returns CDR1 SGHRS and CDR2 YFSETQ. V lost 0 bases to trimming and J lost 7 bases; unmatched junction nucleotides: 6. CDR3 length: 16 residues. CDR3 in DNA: TGCGCCAGCAGCTTGGCCGGGACAGGGGGGATGAATGAGCAGTTCTTC. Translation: CASSLAGTGGMNEQFF.